The clone carrying this T cell receptor (beta chain) was counted only a few times. Its antigen is not known. The data were obtained in a study of T-cell memory formation after mild COVID-19. TCRdb redid the calling of the 5' RACE reads with MiXCR, one entry per CDR3 protein. The data show about 190,000 distinct CDR3 sequences, 15% to 20% seen once. The J segment lost 1 base and the V segment lost 4 bases, leaving 9 bases of the junction unmatched. The germline gives CDR1 SGHRS, CDR2 YFSETQ. CDR3 length equals 18 residues. Findings of the study overall: Among CD4+ contracting clones, most were CM and EM, and CD8+ ones EMRA. Second-wave clones reaching peak frequency on day 37 lacked confirmed SARS-CoV-2 specificity.

The clonotype originates from an adult woman who had mild COVID-19 (a few samples of this study predate the infection). Cell type and time point are not known. This rearrangement joins TRBV5-1 to TRBJ1-3; 12 nucleotides align to TRBD1. Material for sequencing was PBMCs or a T cell subset sorted from them (not recorded which). CDR3 in amino acids: CASSAGTGGVSSGNTIYF. DNA of the CDR3: TGCGCCAGCAGCGCCGGGACAGGGGGCGTTTCTTCTGGAAACACCATATATTTT.